This T cell receptor beta chain is drawn from a study of beta chain features in type 1 diabetes (dated by TCRdb to about 2018). About the full investigation: Mean age, gender distribution, total cell number and subset yield were not different between patients and healthy donors. A total of approximately 110,000,000 sorted cells were examined across all samples, and a strong correlation was observed between cell number per subset and RNA yield. The study compared TCRB repertoires of sorted circulating CD4+ T cell subsets between recently diagnosed type 1 diabetes patients and matched healthy donors. Regulatory and stem cell-like memory subsets were isolated from only 8 patients and 8 healthy donors, whereas naive and central memory subsets came from all 30 or so donors. What the research found in general, with its limitations: Type 1 diabetes patients showed a moderate but significant shortening of TCRB CDR3 length in all four CD4+ subsets. PCR may preferentially amplify shorter templates, but because patient and control samples were amplified and corrected together, any resulting skew would affect both groups equally. Naive, central memory and regulatory TCRB repertoires appeared to be more alike among patients than among healthy donors. Because cDNA rather than genomic DNA was sequenced, highly expressing activated cells could have been over-represented, although no difference in activation and CD3 levels was found between groups. Because small numbers of individuals were included in the HLA sub-analyses, any influence of HLA type on TCRB rearrangement was left unresolved. Fewer insertions and more nucleotide deletions at VDJ recombination sites were observed in patients with type 1 diabetes, implying thymic rearrangement abnormalities.

Each donor gave one peripheral blood draw, averaging approximately 120 mL, which was collected into heparinised tubes. Using a panel that included CD45RO, CCR7, CD25, CD127, CD95 and CD27, naive, central memory, regulatory and stem cell-like memory CD4+ T cells were sorted on a BD FACSAria II. All sorted populations exceeded 95% purity. Right away, PBMCs were isolated by Lymphoprep density gradient centrifugation and were stained directly, with no culture step. So that batch effects would be minimized, each experiment stained and sorted samples in pairs, pairing one healthy donor with one patient. Remarks on this clone: What this receptor recognizes is not known. One base away there is no much larger clone; base qualities are not given. The same CDR3 arises from other DNA sequences in this sample as well.

The entire isolated RNA was reverse transcribed using the High Capacity cDNA Reverse Transcription Kit, and thus expressed TCRB transcripts were sequenced. Deep immunoSEQ sequencing was applied to naive, central memory and regulatory T cell samples, giving an average of about 3.57 million total reads per sample. Sorted cells were lysed in RLT buffer, and RNA was extracted using DNase-treated RNeasy Micro or Mini kits according to cell number. Each cell subset was processed on its own to prevent cross-contamination, while patient and healthy donor samples were processed together. TCRB sequences were amplified from cDNA with the immunoSEQ multiplex PCR, producing 87-bp fragments spanning the CDR3 region. The amplicons were sequenced using the Illumina HiSeq platform. Per the source publication's procedure: PCR bias was corrected computationally using synthetic template baselines, and reads within Hamming distance 2 were collapsed, with unmergeable singletons discarded. Reads were aligned to IMGT to assign V, D and J genes, CDR3 length, and insertions or deletions at six rearrangement sites. Within each subset, clonotype counts were normalized to sorted cell number, and only after that were true diversity and Gini coefficients computed with the tcR R package. Repertoire sharing was quantified using the overlap coefficient calculated on TCRB nucleotide sequences. Out-of-frame TCRB sequences from naive cells were analyzed as a proxy for the pre-selection repertoire. TCRdb limited this immuneACCESS table to in-frame rearrangements with V and J called. A share of clones is missing; checked studies link under half to unresolved V genes, and the rest is unexplained. V, J and clone size were drawn from that table, and D and trimming were deduced from the DNA. The sample table shows 500,000 to 700,000 clones, and around 16% are seen once. The ten largest clones capture 0.07% to 0.095% of the sample.

The germline V end is reduced by 3 bases and the J end by 4 bases; junction bases left unmatched: 2. Looking up the germline V gene (reference sequence) yields CDR1 SEHNR and CDR2 FQNEAQ. Its CDR3 holds 14 amino acids, cysteine through phenylalanine. Only the CDR3 portion is preserved as DNA: 42 bases, with reading frame beginning at the first base. This receptor chain uses TRBV7-9 and TRBJ1-5, with 8 bases aligning to TRBD1. The sequence was obtained from a man younger than 35 in good health. The sequencing input was naive CD4+ T cells from blood. Reading the label with the study, this specimen's cell subset or site is: true naive CD4+ T cells. The DNA is as follows: TGTGCCAGCAGCTTTGGACAGGGAAATCAGCCCCAGCATTTT. Its product reads: CASSFGQGNQPQHF.